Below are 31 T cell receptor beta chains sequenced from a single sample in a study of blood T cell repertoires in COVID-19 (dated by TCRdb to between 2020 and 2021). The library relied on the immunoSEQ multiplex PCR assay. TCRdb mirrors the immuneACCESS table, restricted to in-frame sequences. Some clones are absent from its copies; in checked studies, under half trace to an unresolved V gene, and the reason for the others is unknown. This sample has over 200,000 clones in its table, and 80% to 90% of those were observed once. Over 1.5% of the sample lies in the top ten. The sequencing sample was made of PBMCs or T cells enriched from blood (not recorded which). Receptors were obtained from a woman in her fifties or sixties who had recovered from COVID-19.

The CDR3 loop is CASSRPGRGRSPLHF. The CDR3 DNA reads TGTGCCAGCAGCCGCCCGGGCAGGGGGCGGTCACCCCTCCACTTT. V is TRBV16 and J is TRBJ1-6; TRBD1 matches at 8 bases. The ends lost 4 bases at V and 10 bases at J; junction bases unmatched: 9. The CDR3 sequence is 15 residues long. Germline values: CDR1 KGHSY, CDR2 FQNENV. The complete variable domain, with remaining parts taken from reference TRBV16 and TRBJ1-6, reads GEEVAQTPKHLVRGEGQKAKLYCAPIKGHSYVFWYQQVLKNEFKFLISFQNENVFDETGMPKERFSAKCLPNSPCSLEIQATKLEDSAVYFCASSRPGRGRSPLHFGNGTRLTVT.

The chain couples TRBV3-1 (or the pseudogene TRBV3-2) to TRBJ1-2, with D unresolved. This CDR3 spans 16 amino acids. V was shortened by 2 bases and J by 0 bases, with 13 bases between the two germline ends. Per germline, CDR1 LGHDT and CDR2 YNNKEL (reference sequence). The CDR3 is CASSQRSGASNYGYTF. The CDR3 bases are TGTGCCAGCAGCCAACGGTCTGGTGCCTCTAACTATGGCTACACCTTC.

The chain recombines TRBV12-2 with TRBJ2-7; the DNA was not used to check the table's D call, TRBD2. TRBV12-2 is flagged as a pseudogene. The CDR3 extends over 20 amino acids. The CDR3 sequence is CASRSRRLAGEGEGSYEQYF. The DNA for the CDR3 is TGTGCAAGTCGCTCTAGGCGACTAGCGGGAGAAGGGGAGGGATCCTACGAGCAGTACTTC.

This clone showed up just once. The CDR3 DNA is TGTGCCAGCAGTTACTCCCTCCGGGACTCGGGTGGCTACACCTTC. It encodes CASSYSLRDSGGYTF. This sequence joins TRBV6-6 and TRBJ1-2; tentatively, D is TRBD1 (5 bases). CDR1 MNHNY and CDR2 SVGAGI come from the germline V gene (reference sequence). V was shortened by 0 bases and J by 7 bases, with 15 bases between the two germline ends. There are 15 residues in the CDR3.

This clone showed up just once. The CDR3 is CASRSGDSDTQYF. CDR3 DNA: TGTGCCAGCAGAAGTGGGGACTCAGATACGCAGTATTTT. The rearrangement links TRBV6-5 to TRBJ2-3, with D maybe TRBD2 (6 bases). The CDR3 consists of 13 residues. Germline values: CDR1 MNHEY, CDR2 SVGAGI. V dropped 6 bases and J dropped 4 bases, with 11 bases sitting between them.

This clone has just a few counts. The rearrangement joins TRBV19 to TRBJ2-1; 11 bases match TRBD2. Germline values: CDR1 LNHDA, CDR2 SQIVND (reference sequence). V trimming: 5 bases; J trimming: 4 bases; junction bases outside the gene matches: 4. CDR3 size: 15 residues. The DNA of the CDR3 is TGTGCCAGTAGTGTGACTAGCGGGGTTTACAATGAGCAGTTCTTC. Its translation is CASSVTSGVYNEQFF.

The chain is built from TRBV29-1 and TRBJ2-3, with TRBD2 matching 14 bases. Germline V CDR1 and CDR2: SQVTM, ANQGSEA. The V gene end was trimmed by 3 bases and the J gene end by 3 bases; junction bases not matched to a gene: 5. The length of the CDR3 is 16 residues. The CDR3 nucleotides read TGCAGCGTTGAGGGGACTAGCGGGAGTCGGACAGATACGCAGTATTTT. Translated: CSVEGTSGSRTDTQYF.

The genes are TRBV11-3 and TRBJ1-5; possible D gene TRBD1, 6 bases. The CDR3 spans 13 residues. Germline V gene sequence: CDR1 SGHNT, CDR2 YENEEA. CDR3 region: CELRDRSNQPQHF. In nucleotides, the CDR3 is TGTGAACTCAGAGACAGGTCCAATCAGCCCCAGCATTTT.

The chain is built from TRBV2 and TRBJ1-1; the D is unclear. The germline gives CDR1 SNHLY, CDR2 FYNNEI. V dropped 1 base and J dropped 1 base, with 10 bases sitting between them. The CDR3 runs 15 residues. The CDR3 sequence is CASSEGPAGNTEAFF. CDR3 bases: TGTGCCAGCAGTGAAGGTCCCGCGGGGAACACTGAAGCTTTCTTT.

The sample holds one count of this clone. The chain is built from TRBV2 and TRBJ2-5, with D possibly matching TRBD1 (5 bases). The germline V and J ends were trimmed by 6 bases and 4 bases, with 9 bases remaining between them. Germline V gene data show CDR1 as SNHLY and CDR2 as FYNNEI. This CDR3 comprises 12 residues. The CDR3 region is CASSSQGETQYF. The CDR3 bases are TGTGCCAGCAGCAGTCAGGGAGAGACCCAGTACTTC.

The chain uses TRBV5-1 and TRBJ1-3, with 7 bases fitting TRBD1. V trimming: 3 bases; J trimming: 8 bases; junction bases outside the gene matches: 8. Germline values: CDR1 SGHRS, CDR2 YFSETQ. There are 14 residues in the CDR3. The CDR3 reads CASSSTGKEDTIYF. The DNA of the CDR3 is TGCGCCAGCAGCTCGACAGGGAAGGAGGACACCATATATTTT.

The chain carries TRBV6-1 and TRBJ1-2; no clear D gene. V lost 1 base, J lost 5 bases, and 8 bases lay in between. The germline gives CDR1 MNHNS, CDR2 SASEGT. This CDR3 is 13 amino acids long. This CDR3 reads CASSEDVLYGYTF. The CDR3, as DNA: TGTGCCAGCAGTGAAGATGTACTTTATGGCTACACCTTC.

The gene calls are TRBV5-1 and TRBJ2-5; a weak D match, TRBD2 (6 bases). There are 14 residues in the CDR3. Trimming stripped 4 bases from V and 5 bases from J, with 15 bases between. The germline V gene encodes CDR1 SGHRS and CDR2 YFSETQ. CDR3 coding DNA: TGCGCCAGCAGCCTGACTAGACCCACGGAGACCCAGTACTTC. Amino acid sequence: CASSLTRPTETQYF. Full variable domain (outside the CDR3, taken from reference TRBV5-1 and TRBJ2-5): KAGVTQTPRYLIKTRGQQVTLSCSPISGHRSVSWYQQTPGQGLQFLFEYFSETQRNKGNFPGRFSGRQFSNSRSEMNVSTLELGDSALYLCASSLTRPTETQYFGPGTRLLVL.

This CDR3 reads CASSFYEETQYF. Written as DNA, the CDR3 is TGTGCCAGCAGTTTCTACGAGGAGACCCAGTACTTC. The V and J genes are TRBV28 and TRBJ2-5, with D unresolved. CDR1 is MDHEN and CDR2 is SYDVKM in the germline V gene. This CDR3 has 12 residues. The germline V and J ends were trimmed by 3 bases and 5 bases, with 7 bases remaining between them.

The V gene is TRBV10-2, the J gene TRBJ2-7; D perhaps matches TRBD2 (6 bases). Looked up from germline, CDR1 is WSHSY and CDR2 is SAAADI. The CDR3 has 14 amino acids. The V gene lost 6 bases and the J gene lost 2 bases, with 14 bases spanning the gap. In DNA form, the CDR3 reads TGCGCCAGCAGGGGGGGAGTTGGGACCTACGAGCAGTACTTC. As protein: CASRGGVGTYEQYF.

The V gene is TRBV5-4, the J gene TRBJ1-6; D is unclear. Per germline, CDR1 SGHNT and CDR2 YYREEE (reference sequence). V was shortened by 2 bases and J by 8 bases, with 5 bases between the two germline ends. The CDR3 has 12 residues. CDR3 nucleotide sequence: TGTGCCAGCAGCTTCCCCGATTCACCCCTCCACTTT. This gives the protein CASSFPDSPLHF. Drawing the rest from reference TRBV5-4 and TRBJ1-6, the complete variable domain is ETGVTQSPTHLIKTRGQQVTLRCSSQSGHNTVSWYQQALGQGPQFIFQYYREEENGRGNFPPRFSGLQFPNYSSELNVNALELDDSALYLCASSFPDSPLHFGNGTRLTVT.

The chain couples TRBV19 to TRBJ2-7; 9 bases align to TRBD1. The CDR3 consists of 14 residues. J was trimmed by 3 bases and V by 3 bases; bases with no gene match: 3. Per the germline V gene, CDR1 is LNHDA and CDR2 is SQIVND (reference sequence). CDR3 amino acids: CASSIPDRGYEQYF. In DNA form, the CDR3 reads TGTGCCAGTAGTATCCCGGACAGGGGCTACGAGCAGTACTTC. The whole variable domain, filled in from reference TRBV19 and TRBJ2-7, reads DGGITQSPKYLFRKEGQNVTLSCEQNLNHDAMYWYRQDPGQGLRLIYYSQIVNDFQKGDIAEGYSVSREKKESFPLTVTSAQKNPTAFYLCASSIPDRGYEQYFGPGTRLTVT.

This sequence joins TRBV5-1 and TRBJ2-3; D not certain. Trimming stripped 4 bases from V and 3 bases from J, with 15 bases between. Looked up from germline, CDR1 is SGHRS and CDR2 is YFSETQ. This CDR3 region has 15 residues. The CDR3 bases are TGCGCCAGCAGCCCGGTGGGTGAGGTAACAGATACGCAGTATTTT. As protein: CASSPVGEVTDTQYF.

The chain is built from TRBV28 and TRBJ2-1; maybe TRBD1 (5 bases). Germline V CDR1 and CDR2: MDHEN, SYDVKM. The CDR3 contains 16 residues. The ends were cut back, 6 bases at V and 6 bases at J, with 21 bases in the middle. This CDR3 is CASSAPDSRTLNEQFF. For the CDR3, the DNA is TGTGCCAGCAGCGCCCCAGACAGCAGAACTCTCAATGAGCAGTTCTTC.

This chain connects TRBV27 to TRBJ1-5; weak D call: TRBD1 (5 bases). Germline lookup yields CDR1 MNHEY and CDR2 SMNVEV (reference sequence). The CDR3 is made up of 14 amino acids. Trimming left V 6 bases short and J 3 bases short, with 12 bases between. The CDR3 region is CASSSTGLNQPQHF. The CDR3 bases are TGTGCCAGCAGCTCAACAGGCCTCAATCAGCCCCAGCATTTT.

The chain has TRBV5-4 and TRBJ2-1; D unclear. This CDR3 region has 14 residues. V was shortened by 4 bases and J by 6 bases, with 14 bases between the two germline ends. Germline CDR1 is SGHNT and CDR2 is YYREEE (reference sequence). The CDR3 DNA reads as TGTGCCAGCAGCACCCGGTCCTCCCCCAATGAGCAGTTCTTC. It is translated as CASSTRSSPNEQFF.

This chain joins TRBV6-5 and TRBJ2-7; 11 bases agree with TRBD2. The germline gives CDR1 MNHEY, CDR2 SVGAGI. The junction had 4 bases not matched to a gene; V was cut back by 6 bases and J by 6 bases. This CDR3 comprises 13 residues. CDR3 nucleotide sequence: TGTGCCAGCAGGGGACTAGCGGCGGGCGAGCAGTACTTC. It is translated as CASRGLAAGEQYF.

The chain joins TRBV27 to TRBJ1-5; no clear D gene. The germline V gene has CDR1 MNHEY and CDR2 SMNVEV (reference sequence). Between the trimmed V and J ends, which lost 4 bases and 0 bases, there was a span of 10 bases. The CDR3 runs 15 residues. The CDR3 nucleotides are TGTGCCAGCAGTTACAGACACCCTAGCAATCAGCCCCAGCATTTT. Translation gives CASSYRHPSNQPQHF.

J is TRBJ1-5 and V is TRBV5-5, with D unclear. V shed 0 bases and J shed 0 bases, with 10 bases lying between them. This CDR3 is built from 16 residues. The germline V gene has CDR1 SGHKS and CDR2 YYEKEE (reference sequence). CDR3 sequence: CASSLGIRYSNQPQHF. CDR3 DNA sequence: TGTGCCAGCAGCTTGGGTATCCGTTATAGCAATCAGCCCCAGCATTTT.

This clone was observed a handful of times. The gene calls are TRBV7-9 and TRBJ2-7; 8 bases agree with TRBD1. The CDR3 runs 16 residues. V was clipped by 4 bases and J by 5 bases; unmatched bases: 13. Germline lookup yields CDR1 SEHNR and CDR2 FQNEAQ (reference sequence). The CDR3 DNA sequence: TGTGCCAGCAGCTACTTACAGGGGGGAGAAATAGACGAGCAGTACTTC. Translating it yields CASSYLQGGEIDEQYF.

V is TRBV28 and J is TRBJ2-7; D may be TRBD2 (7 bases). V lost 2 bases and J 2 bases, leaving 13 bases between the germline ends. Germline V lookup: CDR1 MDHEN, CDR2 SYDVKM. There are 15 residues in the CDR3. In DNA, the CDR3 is TGTGCCAGCAGTTTAAGTGTAGGGGGGGCCTACGAGCAGTACTTC. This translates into CASSLSVGGAYEQYF.

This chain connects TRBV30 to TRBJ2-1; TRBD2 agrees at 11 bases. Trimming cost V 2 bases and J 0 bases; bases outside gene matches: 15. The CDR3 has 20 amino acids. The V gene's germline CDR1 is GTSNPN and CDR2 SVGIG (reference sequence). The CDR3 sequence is CAWSHNRTSGSGVSYNEQFF. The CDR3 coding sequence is TGTGCCTGGAGTCACAACCGGACTAGCGGGTCTGGCGTCTCCTACAATGAGCAGTTCTTC.

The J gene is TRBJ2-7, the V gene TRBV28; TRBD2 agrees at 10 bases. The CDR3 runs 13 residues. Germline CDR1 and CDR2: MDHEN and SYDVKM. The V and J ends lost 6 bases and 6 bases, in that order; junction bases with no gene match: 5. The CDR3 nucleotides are TGTGCCAGCAGAGCGGGAGGGAGGTTCGAGCAGTACTTC. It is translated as CASRAGGRFEQYF.

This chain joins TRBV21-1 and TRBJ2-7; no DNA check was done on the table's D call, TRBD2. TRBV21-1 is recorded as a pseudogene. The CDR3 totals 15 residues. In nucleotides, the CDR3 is TGTGCCAGCAACCTACTAGCGGGAGGGCCCCACGAGCAGTACTTC. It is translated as CASNLLAGGPHEQYF.

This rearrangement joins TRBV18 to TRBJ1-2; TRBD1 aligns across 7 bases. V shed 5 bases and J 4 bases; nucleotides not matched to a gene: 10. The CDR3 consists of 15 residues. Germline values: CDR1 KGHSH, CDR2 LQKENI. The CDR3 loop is CASSATGADGYGYTF. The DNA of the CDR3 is TGTGCCAGCTCAGCTACAGGGGCCGATGGCTATGGCTACACCTTC.

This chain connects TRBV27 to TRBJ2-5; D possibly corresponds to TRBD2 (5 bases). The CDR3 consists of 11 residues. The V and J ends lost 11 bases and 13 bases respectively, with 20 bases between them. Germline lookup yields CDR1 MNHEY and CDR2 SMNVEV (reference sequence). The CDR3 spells CASLTRERWYF. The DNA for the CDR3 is TGTGCCTCCCTAACCCGGGAAAGGTGGTACTTC.